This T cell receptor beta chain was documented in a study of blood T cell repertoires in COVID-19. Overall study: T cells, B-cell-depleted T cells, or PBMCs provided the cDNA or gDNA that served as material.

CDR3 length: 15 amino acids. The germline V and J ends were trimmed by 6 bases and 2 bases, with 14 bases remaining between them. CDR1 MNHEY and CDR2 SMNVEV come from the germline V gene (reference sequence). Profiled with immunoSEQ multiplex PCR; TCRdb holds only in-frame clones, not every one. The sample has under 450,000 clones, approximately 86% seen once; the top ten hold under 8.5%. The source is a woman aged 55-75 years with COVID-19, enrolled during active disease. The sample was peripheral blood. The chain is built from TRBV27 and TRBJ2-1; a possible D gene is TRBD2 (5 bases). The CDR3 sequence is CASRAGSVPYNEQFF. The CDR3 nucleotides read TGTGCCAGCAGGGCTGGTAGCGTCCCCTACAATGAGCAGTTCTTC.